A selection of T cell receptor beta chains follows, all from one sample in a study of cytomegalovirus exposure and HLA in healthy donors. The repertoire was sequenced with immunoSEQ multiplex PCR; TCRdb's copy has only in-frame clones and lacks some. The table has about 190,000 clones, nearly 80% seen once. Sequenced: PBMCs. The receptors were gathered from a woman under 40 in good health and CMV-seropositive. Both conserved end residues are part of each CDR3. The D gene is left open where the match is weak. Clone size is not always given. Where it is, it says once, few, many or a class for expanded clones.

abundance,j_gene,d_gene,v_gene,CDR3aa,CDR3nt
once,TRBJ2-1,NA,TRBV6-1,CASSDINEQFF,TGTGCCAGCAGTGATATCAATGAGCAGTTCTTC
NA,TRBJ2-7,TRBD1,TRBV28,CASSTHRGHSPYEQYF,TGTGCCAGCAGCACCCACAGGGGGCACAGCCCTTACGAGCAGTACTTC
few,TRBJ1-6,NA,TRBV7-9,CASRTGNSPLHF,TGTGCCAGCAGGACGGGTAATTCACCCCTCCACTTT
NA,TRBJ1-2,TRBD1,TRBV6-1,CASSTGKQGAQGYTF,TGTGCCAGCAGCACGGGAAAACAGGGGGCTCAAGGCTACACCTTC
NA,TRBJ2-1,TRBD2,TRBV13,CASSPAGEGYNEQFF,TGTGCCAGCAGCCCAGCGGGAGAGGGGTACAATGAGCAGTTCTTC
NA,TRBJ2-5,NA,TRBV6-1,CASTGEETQYF,TGTGCCAGCACCGGTGAAGAGACCCAGTACTTC
NA,TRBJ2-3,TRBD1,TRBV28,CASSPLWDSLTNAGQYF,TGTGCCAGCAGTCCCCTCTGGGACAGCTTAACCAACGCCGGGCAGTATTTT
NA,TRBJ1-5,TRBD1,TRBV10-2,CASSPTGGANQPQHF,TGCGCCAGCAGTCCGACAGGGGGCGCGAATCAGCCCCAGCATTTT
NA,TRBJ2-5,NA,TRBV7-7,CASSPAGQTQETQYF,TGTGCTAGCAGTCCCGCCGGACAGACACAAGAGACCCAGTACTTC
few,TRBJ2-7,NA,TRBV7-3,CASRLARDSYEQYF,TGTGCCAGCAGGTTGGCCCGGGACTCCTACGAGCAGTACTTC
NA,TRBJ1-1,NA,TRBV13,CASSFGQREAFF,TGTGCCAGCAGCTTTGGTCAGCGTGAAGCTTTCTTT
NA,TRBJ2-7,TRBD2,TRBV7-8,CASSLGLAVSEQYF,TGTGCCAGCAGCTTAGGACTAGCAGTCTCCGAGCAGTACTTC
NA,TRBJ1-1,TRBD1,TRBV7-2,CASSLRGGGILNTEAFF,TGTGCCAGCAGCTTACGAGGGGGCGGTATTTTGAACACTGAAGCTTTCTTT
NA,TRBJ2-7,TRBD2,TRBV28,CASSGTSGKSYEQYF,TGTGCCAGCAGTGGAACTAGCGGGAAGTCCTACGAGCAGTACTTC
once,TRBJ1-1,NA,TRBV27,CASSFPPQGATEAFF,TGTGCCAGCAGTTTTCCCCCACAGGGCGCCACTGAAGCTTTCTTT
NA,TRBJ2-1,NA,TRBV25-1,CASREGSNNEQFF,TGTGCCAGCAGGGAAGGGAGTAACAATGAGCAGTTCTTC
NA,TRBJ1-1,NA,TRBV18,CASSGGGALAFF,TGTGCCAGCTCCGGCGGGGGGGCCCTAGCTTTCTTT
NA,TRBJ1-5,TRBD1,TRBV27,CASSLSRTGLHQPQHF,TGTGCCAGCAGTTTATCAAGGACAGGCCTTCACCAGCCCCAGCATTTT
NA,TRBJ2-5,TRBD2,TRBV13,CASSSGLVPRETQYF,TGTGCCAGCAGCTCTGGACTAGTCCCGCGGGAGACCCAGTACTTC
NA,TRBJ1-1,TRBD1,TRBV27,CASTRQGDIVGTEAFF,TGTGCCAGCACCAGACAGGGTGACATCGTGGGGACTGAAGCTTTCTTT
NA,TRBJ2-1,NA,TRBV29-1,CSVELKQYNEQFF,TGCAGCGTTGAATTAAAGCAATACAATGAGCAGTTCTTC
NA,TRBJ2-3,TRBD2,TRBV4-2,CASSQGRGGGTDTQYF,TGTGCCAGCAGCCAAGGACGTGGGGGGGGGACAGATACGCAGTATTTT
NA,TRBJ1-1,TRBD1,TRBV10-3,CAISGRTGVLATEAFF,TGTGCCATCAGTGGGCGAACAGGGGTTTTGGCCACTGAAGCTTTCTTT
NA,TRBJ1-2,TRBD1,TRBV7-9,CASSRPGQGPLQANYGYTF,TGTGCCAGCAGTCGGCCGGGACAGGGGCCACTACAAGCTAACTATGGCTACACCTTC
NA,TRBJ2-1,NA,TRBV30,CACPEGESYNEQFF,TGCGCCTGCCCAGAGGGGGAATCCTACAATGAGCAGTTCTTC
NA,TRBJ2-2,NA,TRBV5-6,CASSLFGGQISNTGELFF,TGTGCCAGCAGCTTGTTTGGCGGGCAGATTTCGAACACCGGGGAGCTGTTTTTT
NA,TRBJ1-2,NA,TRBV5-1,CASSLLPSSFYGYTF,TGCGCCAGCAGCTTGCTACCGTCCTCTTTCTATGGCTACACCTTC
NA,TRBJ2-5,NA,TRBV5-1,CASSGRQEETQYF,TGCGCCAGCAGCGGGCGACAGGAAGAGACCCAGTACTTC
many,TRBJ1-2,TRBD1,TRBV4-1,CASSQTSGQGVGYTF,TGCGCCAGCAGCCAAACGTCGGGACAGGGAGTCGGCTACACCTTC
NA,TRBJ1-1,NA,TRBV7-9,CASSRLWGATNTEAFF,TGTGCCAGCAGCCGACTGTGGGGAGCGACGAACACTGAAGCTTTCTTT
once,TRBJ2-7,NA,TRBV6-1,CASTWHTYEQYF,TGTGCCAGCACCTGGCATACCTACGAGCAGTACTTC
NA,TRBJ1-4,NA,TRBV5-8,CASSLGRTTNEKLFF,TGTGCCAGCAGCTTGGGCAGAACAACTAATGAAAAACTGTTTTTT
NA,TRBJ2-3,NA,TRBV29-1,CSARRERPTKDTQYF,TGCAGCGCCCGGAGGGAACGACCGACCAAAGATACGCAGTATTTT
NA,TRBJ1-2,NA,TRBV5-8,CASSSRTVNYGYTF,TGTGCCAGCAGCTCTCGGACAGTCAACTATGGCTACACCTTC
once,TRBJ1-1,NA,TRBV5-8,CASSPTVEAFF,TGTGCCAGCAGCCCCACGGTTGAAGCTTTCTTT
many,TRBJ2-5,NA,TRBV2,CASRGGGTQYF,TGTGCCAGCAGGGGAGGTGGGACCCAGTACTTC
NA,TRBJ2-1,TRBD2,TRBV11-3,CASSSTSGNNEQFF,TGTGCCAGCAGCTCTACTAGCGGTAACAATGAGCAGTTCTTC
NA,TRBJ2-1,TRBD1,TRBV2,CASFVQGASYNEQFF,TGTGCTTCCTTTGTGCAGGGGGCTTCCTACAATGAGCAGTTCTTC
NA,TRBJ2-7,TRBD2,TRBV13,CASSQPSGGSYEQYF,TGTGCCAGCAGCCAACCTAGCGGGGGGTCCTACGAGCAGTACTTC
NA,TRBJ1-5,NA,TRBV7-2,CASSLSGNQPQHF,TGTGCCAGCAGCTTATCAGGGAATCAGCCCCAGCATTTT
NA,TRBJ2-7,NA,TRBV2,CATLGGFSYEQYF,TGTGCCACATTAGGGGGTTTCTCCTACGAGCAGTACTTC
few,TRBJ2-1,TRBD2,TRBV27,CASSQREPAYNEQFF,TGTGCCAGCAGTCAGCGGGAGCCCGCCTACAATGAGCAGTTCTTC
few,TRBJ2-7,TRBD2,TRBV4-1,CASSQQREFYEQYF,TGCGCCAGCAGCCAACAGCGGGAGTTCTACGAGCAGTACTTC
few,TRBJ1-1,NA,TRBV7-2,CASSPEGGAGKAFF,TGTGCCAGCAGTCCCGAGGGGGGGGCCGGTAAAGCTTTCTTT
NA,TRBJ2-7,TRBD1,TRBV28,CASRPLVLTGSDEQYF,TGTGCCAGCAGACCCTTAGTCTTGACAGGGTCCGACGAGCAGTACTTC